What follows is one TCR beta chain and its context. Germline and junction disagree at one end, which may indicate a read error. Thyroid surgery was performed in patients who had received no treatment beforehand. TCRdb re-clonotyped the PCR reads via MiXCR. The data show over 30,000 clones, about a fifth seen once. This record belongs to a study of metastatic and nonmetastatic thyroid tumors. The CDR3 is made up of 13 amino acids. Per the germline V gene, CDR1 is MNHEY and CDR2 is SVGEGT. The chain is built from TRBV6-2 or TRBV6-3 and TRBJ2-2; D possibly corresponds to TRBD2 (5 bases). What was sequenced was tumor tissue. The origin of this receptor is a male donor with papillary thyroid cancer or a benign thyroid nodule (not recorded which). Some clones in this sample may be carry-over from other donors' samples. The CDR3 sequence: CANSYGVTGELFF. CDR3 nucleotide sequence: TGTGCCAACAGTTACGGGGTCACCGGGGAGCTGTTTTTT.